The sequence of this T cell receptor (beta chain) was determined in a study of beta chain features in type 1 diabetes. Notes on the study in general: For patients, the naive, central memory and Treg TCRB repertoires appeared more alike than for healthy donors. In these data, an HLA type influence on TCRB rearrangement remained unresolved.

Purity (above 98%) was reached by all sorted populations. This clone was seen a handful of times. Its antigen is as yet unknown. Trimming pared 3 bases from V and 1 base from J, leaving 7 bases between. Germline V gives CDR1 SGDLS, CDR2 YYNGEE. The CDR3 is 13 residues long. Every bit of the isolated RNA underwent reverse transcription, so sequencing read expressed TCRB transcripts. Libraries were prepared by immunoSEQ multiplex PCR; TCRdb keeps only in-frame clonotypes and omits some of them. The sample holds about 450,000 clones, around 10% seen once. This TCR was recovered from a woman aged 18 to 35 in good health. The rearrangement links TRBV9 to TRBJ2-5; no definite D call. Sequenced sample: naive CD4+ T cells from blood. Here the CDR3 reads CASSEQIQETQYF. The CDR3 nucleotides are TGTGCCAGCAGCGAACAGATCCAAGAGACCCAGTACTTC.